The present T cell receptor beta chain was sequenced within a study of cytomegalovirus exposure and HLA in healthy donors. Study in general: Both the 100 to 150 validation repertoires and the roughly 640 first-cohort repertoires used the same platform, as reported by a later analysis.

Generated by immunoSEQ multiplex PCR, the TCRdb table keeps only in-frame clones and is missing some. The sample records 150,000 or so clones, around 89% being singletons. CDR3 length: 14 residues. Germline lookup yields CDR1 SGHRS and CDR2 YFSETQ. J was trimmed by 5 bases and V by 4 bases; bases with no gene match: 9. The chain employs TRBV5-1 and TRBJ2-7, with 7 bases lining up with TRBD2. The receptor was isolated from a woman younger than 45 in good health and CMV-seropositive. Input material: PBMCs. The CDR3 coding sequence is TGCGCCAGCAGCCGACTAGGCGGGAGAAACGAGCAGTACTTC. Amino acid sequence: CASSRLGGRNEQYF.